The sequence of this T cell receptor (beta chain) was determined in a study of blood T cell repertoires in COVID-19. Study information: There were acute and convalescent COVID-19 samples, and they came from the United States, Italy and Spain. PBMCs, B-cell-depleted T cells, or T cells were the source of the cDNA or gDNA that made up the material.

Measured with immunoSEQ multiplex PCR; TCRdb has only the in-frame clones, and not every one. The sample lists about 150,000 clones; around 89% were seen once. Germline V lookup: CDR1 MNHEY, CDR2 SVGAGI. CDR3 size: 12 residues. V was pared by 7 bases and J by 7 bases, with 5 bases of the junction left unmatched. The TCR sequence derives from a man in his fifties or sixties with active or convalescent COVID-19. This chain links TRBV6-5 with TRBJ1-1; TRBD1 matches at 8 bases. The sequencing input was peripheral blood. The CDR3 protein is CASITTGGEAFF. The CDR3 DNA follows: TGTGCCAGCATTACTACAGGGGGTGAAGCTTTCTTT.